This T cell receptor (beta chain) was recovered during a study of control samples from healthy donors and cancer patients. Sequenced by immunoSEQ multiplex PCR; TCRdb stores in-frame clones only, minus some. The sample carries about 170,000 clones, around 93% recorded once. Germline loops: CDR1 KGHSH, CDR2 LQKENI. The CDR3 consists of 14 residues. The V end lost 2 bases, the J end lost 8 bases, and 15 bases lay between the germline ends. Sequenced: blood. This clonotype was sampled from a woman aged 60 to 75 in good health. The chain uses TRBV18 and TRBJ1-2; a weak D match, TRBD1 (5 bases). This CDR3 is CASSPGSAGHGYTF. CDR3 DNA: TGTGCCAGCTCACCAGGCTCGGCAGGGCACGGCTACACCTTC.